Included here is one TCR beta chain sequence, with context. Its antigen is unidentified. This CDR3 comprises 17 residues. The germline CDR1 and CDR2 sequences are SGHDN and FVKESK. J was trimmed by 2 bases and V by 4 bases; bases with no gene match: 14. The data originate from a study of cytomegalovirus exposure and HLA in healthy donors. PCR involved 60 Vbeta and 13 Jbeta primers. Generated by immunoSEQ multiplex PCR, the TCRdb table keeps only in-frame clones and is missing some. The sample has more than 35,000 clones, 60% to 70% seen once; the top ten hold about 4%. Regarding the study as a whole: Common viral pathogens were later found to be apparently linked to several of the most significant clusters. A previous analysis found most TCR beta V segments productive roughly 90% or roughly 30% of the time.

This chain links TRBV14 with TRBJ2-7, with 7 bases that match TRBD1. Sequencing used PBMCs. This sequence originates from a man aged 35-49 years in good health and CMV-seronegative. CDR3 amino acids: CASSLGQPNEIAYEQYF. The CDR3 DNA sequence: TGTGCCAGCAGCCTGGGACAGCCTAATGAGATTGCCTACGAGCAGTACTTC.